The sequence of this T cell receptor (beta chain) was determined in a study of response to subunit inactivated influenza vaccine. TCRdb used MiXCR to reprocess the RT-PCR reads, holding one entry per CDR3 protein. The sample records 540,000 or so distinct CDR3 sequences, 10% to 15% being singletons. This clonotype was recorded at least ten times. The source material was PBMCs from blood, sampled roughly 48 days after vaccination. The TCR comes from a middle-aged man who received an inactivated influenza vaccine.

This chain's CDR3 is CASSSGQGIYEQYF. In nucleotides, the CDR3 is TGTGCCAGCAGTTCCGGACAGGGGATCTACGAGCAGTACTTC. The chain carries TRBV6-5 and TRBJ2-7, with 9 positions matching TRBD1. CDR3 length: 14 residues. V lost 4 bases and J lost 3; bases outside the gene matches: 4. CDR1 and CDR2 from the germline V gene are MNHEY and SVGAGI.